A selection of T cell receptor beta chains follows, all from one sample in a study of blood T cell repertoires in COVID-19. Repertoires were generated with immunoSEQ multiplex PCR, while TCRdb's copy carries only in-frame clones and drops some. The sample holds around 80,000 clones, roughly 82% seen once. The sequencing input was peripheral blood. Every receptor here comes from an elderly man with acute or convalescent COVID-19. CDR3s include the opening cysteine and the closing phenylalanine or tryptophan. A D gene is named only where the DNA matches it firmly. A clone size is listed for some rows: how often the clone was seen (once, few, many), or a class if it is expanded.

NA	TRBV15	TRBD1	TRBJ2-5	CATSRGDSQETQYF	TGTGCCACCAGCAGGGGGGACAGTCAAGAGACCCAGTACTTC
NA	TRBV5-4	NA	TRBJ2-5	CASSLERVGLKTQYF	TGTGCCAGCAGCTTGGAGAGGGTTGGTCTAAAGACCCAGTACTTC
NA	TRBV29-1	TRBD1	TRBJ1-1	CSVSRTQGAEDTEAFF	TGCAGCGTTAGTCGGACCCAGGGGGCTGAGGACACTGAAGCTTTCTTT
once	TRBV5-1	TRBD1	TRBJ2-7	CASSLGQANEQYF	TGCGCCAGCAGCCTTGGACAGGCCAACGAGCAGTACTTC
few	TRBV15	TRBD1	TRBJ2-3	CATSRNRGWADTQYF	TGTGCCACCAGCAGAAACAGGGGGTGGGCAGATACGCAGTATTTT
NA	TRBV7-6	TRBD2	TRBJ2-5	CASSQTSMGFSETQYF	TGTGCCAGCAGCCAGACTAGCATGGGGTTTTCGGAGACCCAGTACTTC
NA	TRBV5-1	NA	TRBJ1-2	CASSLGDYGYTF	TGCGCCAGCAGCCTCGGTGACTATGGCTACACCTTC
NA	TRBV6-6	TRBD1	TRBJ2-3	CASSQRGTGTDTQYF	TGTGCCAGCAGCCAAAGAGGGACAGGCACAGATACGCAGTATTTT
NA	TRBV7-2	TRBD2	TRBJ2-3	CASSLVGGGGPYF	TGTGCCAGCAGCTTAGTCGGCGGGGGGGGCCCGTATTTT
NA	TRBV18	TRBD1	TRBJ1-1	CASSPPSLQGYTEAFF	TGTGCCAGCTCACCACCGTCCCTACAGGGGTACACTGAAGCTTTCTTT
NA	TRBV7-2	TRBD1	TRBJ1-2	CASSLEGAGGYTF	TGTGCCAGCAGCTTAGAGGGGGCTGGTGGCTACACCTTC
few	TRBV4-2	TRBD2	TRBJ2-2	CASSRETSGGNTGELFF	TGTGCCAGCAGCCGGGAAACTAGCGGGGGTAACACCGGGGAGCTGTTTTTT
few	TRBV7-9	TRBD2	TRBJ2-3	CASSNSGGAGTDTQYF	TGTGCCAGCAGTAATAGCGGGGGGGCCGGCACAGATACGCAGTATTTT
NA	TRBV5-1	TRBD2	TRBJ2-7	CASSRQRGTYEQYF	TGCGCCAGCAGCCGGCAGCGGGGCACCTACGAGCAGTACTTC
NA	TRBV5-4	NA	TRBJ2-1	CASSSNTGANNEQFF	TGTGCCAGCAGCTCAAACACTGGGGCGAACAATGAGCAGTTCTTC
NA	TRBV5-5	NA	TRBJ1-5	CASSSRDNQPQHF	TGTGCCAGCAGCTCGAGGGACAATCAGCCCCAGCATTTT
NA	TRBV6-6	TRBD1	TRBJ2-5	CASSLNAGQGGETQYF	TGTGCCAGCAGTTTAAACGCTGGACAGGGGGGAGAGACCCAGTACTTC
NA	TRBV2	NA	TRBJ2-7	CASRGRTAGPYEQYF	TGTGCCAGCAGGGGAAGGACCGCAGGGCCCTACGAGCAGTACTTC
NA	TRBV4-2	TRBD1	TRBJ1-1	CASSARQTGFGTEAFF	TGTGCCAGCAGCGCGAGACAGACAGGGTTCGGAACTGAAGCTTTCTTT
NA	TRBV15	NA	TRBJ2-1	CATSREGRGEQFF	TGTGCCACCAGCAGAGAAGGGCGGGGAGAGCAGTTCTTC
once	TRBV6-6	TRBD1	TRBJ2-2	CASSTTTGIAGELFF	TGTGCCAGCAGCACCACGACAGGGATTGCCGGGGAGCTGTTTTTT
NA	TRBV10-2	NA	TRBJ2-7	CASSRLDEQYF	TGCGCCAGCAGTCGTCTAGACGAGCAGTACTTC
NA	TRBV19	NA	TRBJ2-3	CASSIRGAFTDTQYF	TGTGCCAGTAGTATACGCGGGGCCTTCACAGATACGCAGTATTTT
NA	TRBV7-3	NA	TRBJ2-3	CASSLGSLNTQYF	TGTGCCAGCAGCTTAGGCAGTCTTAATACGCAGTATTTT
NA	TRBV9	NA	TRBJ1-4	CASSVGPGMNEKLFF	TGTGCCAGCAGCGTAGGCCCGGGGATGAATGAAAAACTGTTTTTT
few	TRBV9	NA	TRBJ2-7	CASSPGGSASSYEQYF	TGTGCCAGCAGCCCAGGGGGGAGTGCGAGCTCCTACGAGCAGTACTTC
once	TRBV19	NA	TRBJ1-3	CASSLGNTIYF	TGTGCCAGTAGTCTTGGAAACACCATATATTTT
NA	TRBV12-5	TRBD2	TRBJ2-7	CASASGGADEQYF	TGTGCTAGTGCTAGCGGGGGGGCAGACGAGCAGTACTTC
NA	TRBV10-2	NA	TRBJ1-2	CASSTITGIYGYTF	TGCGCCAGCAGCACTATTACAGGGATTTATGGCTACACCTTC
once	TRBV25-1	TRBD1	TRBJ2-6	CASTGTGMSGANVLTF	TGTGCCAGCACCGGGACAGGGATGTCTGGGGCCAACGTCCTGACTTTC
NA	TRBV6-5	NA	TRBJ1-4	CASTRGAGEKLFF	TGTGCCAGCACCAGGGGAGCGGGGGAAAAACTGTTTTTT
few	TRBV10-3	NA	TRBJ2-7	CAISESSGGFSYEQYF	TGTGCCATCAGTGAGTCCAGCGGTGGGTTCTCCTACGAGCAGTACTTC
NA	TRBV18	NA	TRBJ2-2	CASSPGQTTGELFF	TGTGCCAGCTCACCTGGACAGACCACCGGGGAGCTGTTTTTT
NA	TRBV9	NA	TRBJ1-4	CASSPAGNEKLFF	TGTGCCAGCAGCCCTGCCGGTAATGAAAAACTGTTTTTT
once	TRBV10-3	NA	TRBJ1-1	CAISRVENTEAFF	TGTGCCATCAGTCGGGTGGAAAACACTGAAGCTTTCTTT
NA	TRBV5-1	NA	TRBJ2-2	CASSLGQGMNTGELFF	TGCGCCAGCAGCTTGGGTCAGGGGATGAACACCGGGGAGCTGTTTTTT
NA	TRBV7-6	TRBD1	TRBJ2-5	CASSFDRGHQETQYF	TGTGCCAGCAGCTTTGACAGGGGTCACCAAGAGACCCAGTACTTC
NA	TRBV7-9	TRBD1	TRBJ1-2	CASSLTGEGYTF	TGTGCCAGCAGCTTGACAGGGGAAGGCTACACCTTC
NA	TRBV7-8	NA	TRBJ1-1	CASSFSQGRTEAFF	TGTGCCAGCAGCTTTTCCCAGGGGCGGACTGAAGCTTTCTTT
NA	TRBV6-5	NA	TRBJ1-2	CASSYSIVGGYGYTF	TGTGCCAGCAGTTACTCGATTGTAGGGGGCTATGGCTACACCTTC
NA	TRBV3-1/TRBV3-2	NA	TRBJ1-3	CATSGGRKNTIYF	TGTGCCACCTCGGGGGGGCGGAAAAACACCATATATTTT
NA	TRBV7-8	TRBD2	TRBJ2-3	CASSLRLAAGGTDTQYF	TGTGCCAGCAGCTTAAGACTAGCGGCGGGTGGAACAGATACGCAGTATTTT